The 25 T cell receptor beta chains below come from one sample, sequenced in a study of STAT5B mutations in CD4+ large granular lymphocyte leukemia. The repertoire was sequenced with immunoSEQ multiplex PCR; TCRdb's copy has only in-frame clones and lacks some. The sample carries tens of thousands of clones, approximately 84% recorded once. The sequenced sample was CD4+ T cells from blood buffy coats. The receptor source for this set is a human donor in good health.

The J gene is TRBJ2-5, the V gene TRBV5-1; D gene unclear. V was trimmed by 5 bases and J by 2 bases, leaving 7 bases between them. The CDR3 consists of 12 residues. From germline, CDR1 is SGHRS and CDR2 YFSETQ. The CDR3 loop reads CASRLGQETQYF. The CDR3 nucleotides read TGCGCCAGCAGATTAGGGCAAGAGACCCAGTACTTC.

DNA for the CDR3: TGTGCCAGCACCCAGCGGGAGGGCCTCTACGAGCAGTACTTC. The encoded protein is CASTQREGLYEQYF. The chain joins TRBV6-6 to TRBJ2-7; 10 bases align to TRBD2. V dropped 7 bases and J dropped 3; count of bases not matched to a gene: 6. CDR1 is MNHNY, CDR2 SVGAGI, per germline (reference sequence). The CDR3 length is 14 residues.

This CDR3 reads CASSPGGGRIDEQFF. CDR3 nucleotides: TGCGCCAGCAGCCCGGGCGGGGGGCGGATCGATGAGCAGTTCTTC. The rearrangement joins TRBV4-1 to TRBJ2-1; 8 nucleotides align to TRBD2. This CDR3 is 15 amino acids long. The V gene's germline CDR1 is MGHRA and CDR2 YSYEKL. V shed 4 bases and J 8 bases; nucleotides not matched to a gene: 10.

The CDR3 is CASSINRPSSGNTIYF. CDR3 nucleotide sequence: TGTGCCAGTAGTATTAACAGGCCGAGCTCTGGAAACACCATATATTTT. The chain carries TRBV19 and TRBJ1-3; weak D call: TRBD1 (5 bases). The CDR3 has 16 residues. With 3 bases removed from V and 0 bases from J, the gap between germline ends came to 12 bases. Germline loops: CDR1 LNHDA, CDR2 SQIVND (reference sequence).

V gene TRBV7-8 combines with J gene TRBJ2-1; D is undetermined. Germline assignment: CDR1 SGHVS and CDR2 FQNEAQ. The CDR3 contains 15 residues. Trimming removed 2 bases from V and 0 bases from J, with 8 bases in between. CDR3 DNA sequence: TGTGCCAGCAGCTTAAGCGTAGCCTCCTACAATGAGCAGTTCTTC. It specifies CASSLSVASYNEQFF.

The chain employs TRBV5-4 and TRBJ2-1; TRBD2 aligns across 7 bases. Germline CDR1 reads SGHNT; CDR2 reads YYREEE (reference sequence). The CDR3 is 16 residues long. V lost 4 bases, J lost 9 bases, and 16 bases stayed unmatched. The DNA for the CDR3 is TGTGCCAGCAGCCATGCCGGGACTACCCGTCAGGGTGAGCAGTTCTTC. It encodes CASSHAGTTRQGEQFF.

The V and J genes are TRBV7-2 and TRBJ2-1; 11 bases agree with TRBD2. With V trimmed by 4 bases and J by 3 bases, 11 bases remained unmatched. The germline CDR1 and CDR2 sequences are SGHTA and FQGNSA. The length of the CDR3 is 18 residues. The CDR3 DNA sequence: TGTGCCAGCAGCTCCCCAACTAGCGGGGGTCGGAACTACAATGAGCAGTTCTTC. This encodes CASSSPTSGGRNYNEQFF.

The chain has TRBV28 and TRBJ1-5, with D unresolved. The CDR3 totals 15 residues. Trimming shortened V by 2 bases and J by 3 bases, and 11 bases separated the two germline ends. CDR1 and CDR2 (germline): MDHEN, SYDVKM. The chain's CDR3 is CASSLGQVFNQPQHF. In nucleotides, the CDR3 is TGTGCCAGCAGTTTAGGTCAGGTATTCAATCAGCCCCAGCATTTT.

V gene TRBV19 combines with J gene TRBJ2-1; D remains unclear. This CDR3 region has 13 residues. The V gene lost 0 bases and the J gene lost 6 bases, with 6 bases spanning the gap. CDR1 LNHDA and CDR2 SQIVND come from the germline V gene (reference sequence). DNA of the CDR3: TGTGCCAGTAGTATAGACAGGCTCAATGAGCAGTTCTTC. Translation gives CASSIDRLNEQFF. Complete variable domain (other parts from reference TRBV19 and TRBJ2-1): DGGITQSPKYLFRKEGQNVTLSCEQNLNHDAMYWYRQDPGQGLRLIYYSQIVNDFQKGDIAEGYSVSREKKESFPLTVTSAQKNPTAFYLCASSIDRLNEQFFGPGTRLTVL.

This chain links TRBV6-4 with TRBJ2-3; D call uncertain. Deletions cut 3 bases from V and 4 bases from J, with 8 bases between. This CDR3 contains 13 residues. Germline V gene lookup returns CDR1 MRHNA and CDR2 SNTAGT. CDR3 nucleotide sequence: TGTGCCAGCAGTGATTTCTTTGCAGATACGCAGTATTTT. This gives the protein CASSDFFADTQYF.

The chain employs TRBV7-8 and TRBJ2-7, with 12 bases aligning to TRBD2. The CDR3 is 18 residues long. Germline V gene sequence: CDR1 SGHVS, CDR2 FQNEAQ. J lost 4 bases, V lost 4 bases, and 14 bases had no gene match. The CDR3, as DNA: TGTGCCAGCAGCTCCCCGGGACTAGCGGGCCGACTTGGGTACGAGCAGTACTTC. This sequence encodes CASSSPGLAGRLGYEQYF.

V and J are TRBV19 and TRBJ2-3; 8 nucleotides agree with TRBD1. The CDR3 runs 14 residues. J was trimmed by 1 base and V by 8 bases; bases with no gene match: 5. CDR1 LNHDA and CDR2 SQIVND come from the germline V gene (reference sequence). The CDR3 DNA follows: TGTGCCAGTGGAGGACAGGGCCGCACAGATACGCAGTATTTT. It codes for CASGGQGRTDTQYF.

V is TRBV30 and J is TRBJ2-2; D remains unclear. The length of the CDR3 is 13 residues. Trimming shortened V by 1 base and J by 7 bases, and 10 bases separated the two germline ends. Germline V CDR1 and CDR2: GTSNPN, SVGIG (reference sequence). The CDR3 coding sequence is TGTGCCTGGAGTGGGGCCCTATTCGGGGAGCTGTTTTTT. Its translation: CAWSGALFGELFF.

The V call is TRBV7-2, the J call TRBJ1-1; a weak D match, TRBD1 (5 bases). The CDR3 runs to 16 residues. The germline V gene has CDR1 SGHTA and CDR2 FQGNSA. V dropped 1 base and J dropped 8 bases, with 20 bases sitting between them. DNA for the CDR3: TGTGCCAGCAGCTTAGGGGGCCCGACGAACGCAAAAGAAGCTTTCTTT. Its translation: CASSLGGPTNAKEAFF.

The CDR3 region is CASSQVADPGLAGSDEQFF. CDR3 sequence (DNA): TGTGCCAGCAGCCAAGTCGCCGACCCGGGACTAGCGGGATCCGATGAGCAGTTCTTC. The chain links TRBV4-2 to TRBJ2-1; 13 bases agree with TRBD2. V shed 1 base and J 8 bases; nucleotides not matched to a gene: 14. CDR3 length: 19 residues. Germline assignment: CDR1 LGHNA and CDR2 YNFKEQ.

The rearrangement joins TRBV30 to TRBJ1-1; D is undetermined. CDR3 size: 11 residues. The germline V and J ends were trimmed by 0 bases and 5 bases, with 4 bases remaining between them. The germline gives CDR1 GTSNPN, CDR2 SVGIG (reference sequence). This chain's CDR3 is CAWSVTTEAFF. In DNA form, the CDR3 reads TGTGCCTGGAGTGTAACTACTGAAGCTTTCTTT.

The chain has TRBV7-2 and TRBJ1-1, with D perhaps matching TRBD1 (5 bases). V lost 5 bases and J lost 1, with 17 bases in between. Germline assignment: CDR1 SGHTA and CDR2 FQGNSA. The CDR3 contains 16 residues. The CDR3 region is CASSQFQGSSNTEAFF. In nucleotides, the CDR3 is TGTGCCAGCAGCCAATTCCAGGGAAGCTCGAACACTGAAGCTTTCTTT.

The CDR3 sequence is CASSSPTMRFGGNEQFF. CDR3 in DNA: TGTGCCAGCAGCTCCCCCACGATGAGGTTTGGAGGCAATGAGCAGTTCTTC. The gene calls are TRBV5-4 and TRBJ2-1, with a tentative D call TRBD2 (5 bases). The CDR3 runs 17 residues. V was pared by 3 bases and J by 6 bases, with 22 bases between. CDR1 SGHNT and CDR2 YYREEE come from the germline V gene (reference sequence).

This chain joins TRBV29-1 and TRBJ2-7; D not certain. Germline CDR1 and CDR2: SQVTM and ANQGSEA. This CDR3 spans 12 amino acids. V was shortened by 4 bases and J by 2 bases, with 9 bases between the two germline ends. Here the CDR3 reads CSVGGGPYEQYF. CDR3 bases: TGCAGCGTTGGCGGCGGACCCTACGAGCAGTACTTC.

This clone was observed a few times. The chain has TRBV2 and TRBJ1-2; D not resolved. The CDR3 totals 13 residues. The V end lost 1 base, the J end lost 3 bases, and 6 bases lay between the germline ends. The V gene's germline CDR1 is SNHLY and CDR2 FYNNEI. CDR3 sequence: CASSEGAYYGYTF. CDR3 DNA: TGTGCCAGCAGTGAAGGGGCTTACTATGGCTACACCTTC.

CDR3 loop: CASSYSSGTGSEKLFF. CDR3 bases: TGTGCCAGCAGTTACTCGTCCGGTACCGGTAGTGAAAAACTGTTTTTT. This rearrangement joins TRBV6-6 to TRBJ1-4; D uncertain. Germline V gene sequence: CDR1 MNHNY, CDR2 SVGAGI (reference sequence). CDR3 length: 16 residues. V was cut by 0 bases and J by 7 bases, with 15 bases left in between.

This chain joins TRBV11-2 and TRBJ1-3; TRBD1 matches at 8 bases. J gave up 0 bases and V 7 bases, and 5 bases lay outside the gene matches. CDR1 and CDR2 from the germline V gene are SGHAT and FQNNGV. The CDR3 contains 15 residues. In nucleotides, the CDR3 is TGTGCCAGCACCACGGGACAGGCCTCTGGAAACACCATATATTTT. Protein sequence: CASTTGQASGNTIYF.

The V call is TRBV7-8, the J call TRBJ1-6; the D gene is possibly TRBD1 (5 bases). CDR3 length equals 14 residues. Trimming left V 4 bases short and J 9 bases short, with 13 bases between. Per the germline V gene, CDR1 is SGHVS and CDR2 is FQNEAQ. The CDR3 DNA follows: TGTGCCAGCAGCTCGGGACCTGGGGCTTCACCCCTCCACTTT. Its translation is CASSSGPGASPLHF. Full variable domain (outside the CDR3, taken from reference TRBV7-8 and TRBJ1-6): GAGVSQSPRYKVAKRGQDVALRCDPISGHVSLFWYQQALGQGPEFLTYFQNEAQLDKSGLPSDRFFAERPEGSVSTLKIQRTQQEDSAVYLCASSSGPGASPLHFGNGTRLTVT.

This chain connects TRBV2 to TRBJ2-7; D is uncertain. Germline V gene data show CDR1 as SNHLY and CDR2 as FYNNEI. Trimming shortened V by 4 bases and J by 1 base, and 8 bases separated the two germline ends. The CDR3 is 13 amino acids. CDR3 region: CASSVGVSYEQYV. The CDR3 bases are TGTGCCAGCAGTGTTGGGGTTTCCTACGAGCAGTACGTC.

This chain joins TRBV18 and TRBJ1-4, with a weak D call TRBD1 (6 bases). CDR1 KGHSH and CDR2 LQKENI come from the germline V gene. The CDR3 loop spans 14 amino acids. V lost 6 bases and J 5 bases, leaving 13 bases between the germline ends. In DNA, the CDR3 is TGTGCCAGCTCGGAAGGGGGGGCGAATGAAAAACTGTTTTTT. This codes for CASSEGGANEKLFF.